This T cell receptor beta chain was retrieved from a study of response to subunit inactivated influenza vaccine (dated by TCRdb to between 2017 and 2018). About the study as a whole: To follow how T cells responded to a trivalent subunit inactivated influenza vaccine, the researchers relied on deep quantitative profiling of the T cell receptor repertoire. Findings and caveats that apply to the study as a whole: It was suggested by the authors that each seasonal influenza vaccination may recruit only a limited number of new T cells.

Library prep was done by RT-PCR. The instrument given in TCRdb is Illumina HiSeq 2500. TCRdb passed the public sequencing reads through fastp at Q25 and MiXCR, retaining productive beta sequences. Each record represents a unique CDR3 protein, reported with the most common genes and DNA among its rows. Present in this sample are around 650,000 distinct CDR3 sequences, around 14% of which were seen just once. Jointly, the top ten make up around a tenth of the sample. Regarding this clonotype: The target of this receptor is not known. Within one base of it there is no much larger clone, and no base qualities were kept.

V is reduced by 2 bases and J by 8 bases, leaving a spacing of 15 bases between them. There are 13 amino acids in the CDR3, from cysteine to phenylalanine inclusive. This entry keeps only the CDR3 DNA: 39 bases, framed from base 1. The germline V gene (reference sequence) sets CDR1 to GTSNPN and CDR2 to SVGIG. Sample: PBMCs from blood, taken approximately 12 days after vaccination. This chain joins TRBV30 to TRBJ1-2, with the D gene too uncertain to name. This TCR was sampled from a man aged 45 to 65 who received an inactivated influenza vaccine. Donor details come from another sample of the same person, matched by shared clones. The CDR3 is CAWSTPQASGYTF. The DNA sequence is given as TGTGCCTGGAGTACCCCCCAGGCGTCGGGCTACACCTTC.